The rows below give T cell receptor beta chains drawn from one sample of a study of cytomegalovirus exposure and HLA in healthy donors. Only in-frame clones appear in the TCRdb table, and some are missing; sequencing was by immunoSEQ multiplex PCR. The top ten clones hold around 3% of a sample with around 100,000 clones, about 80% of them seen once. The sequencing input was PBMCs. Receptors were obtained from a middle-aged woman in good health and CMV-seronegative. The CDR3 runs from the conserved cysteine through the conserved F or W. The D gene is left open where the match is weak. Clone size is shown for a subset of rows, as once, few, many or a class of expanded clone.

cdr3_aa cdr3_nt v_call clone_size j_call d_call
CASSPPGSERAEQYF TGTGCCAGCTCACCACCGGGGTCGGAGAGGGCCGAGCAGTACTTC TRBV18 . TRBJ2-7 .
CASSRRGGEAEQFF TGTGCCAGCAGCCGTCGGGGAGGGGAGGCTGAGCAGTTCTTC TRBV4-2 . TRBJ2-1 TRBD2
CSVEPGQGALNEQFF TGCAGCGTTGAACCGGGACAGGGGGCTTTGAATGAGCAGTTCTTC TRBV29-1 once TRBJ2-1 TRBD1
CASSSTGRYNEQFF TGCGCCAGCAGCTCGACGGGGAGGTACAATGAGCAGTTCTTC TRBV5-1 . TRBJ2-1 .
CASSHRTSGTDNEQFF TGTGCCAGCAGCCACAGGACTAGCGGGACGGACAATGAGCAGTTCTTC TRBV14 . TRBJ2-1 TRBD2
CASSLVAGTAEETQYF TGTGCCAGCAGCTTGGTCGCCGGGACAGCGGAAGAGACCCAGTACTTC TRBV5-4 . TRBJ2-5 TRBD1
CASSLGSSTEQFF TGTGCCAGCAGCTTAGGCTCTAGCACTGAGCAGTTCTTC TRBV7-2 . TRBJ2-1 .
CASSFSGGAREQFF TGTGCCAGCAGTTTTAGCGGGGGGGCGCGTGAGCAGTTCTTC TRBV6-1 few TRBJ2-1 TRBD2
CASSATGGDQPQHF TGTGCCAGCAGCGCGACAGGGGGGGATCAGCCCCAGCATTTT TRBV7-2 . TRBJ1-5 TRBD1
CASQGAGGATDTQYF TGTGCCAGTCAGGGGGCAGGGGGCGCGACAGATACGCAGTATTTT TRBV7-9 . TRBJ2-3 TRBD1
CASTPTREGTDTQYF TGTGCCAGTACCCCGACTCGTGAGGGTACAGATACGCAGTATTTT TRBV19 . TRBJ2-3 .
CAGRGLYGEGTDTQYF TGTGCCGGCAGAGGCTTGTACGGGGAGGGCACAGATACGCAGTATTTT TRBV27 . TRBJ2-3 .
CASVTSGQETQYF TGTGCCAGCGTCACTAGCGGCCAAGAGACCCAGTACTTC TRBV7-2 . TRBJ2-5 TRBD2
CASSQDLPPDTQYF TGTGCCAGCAGCCAAGATCTTCCCCCAGATACGCAGTATTTT TRBV14 . TRBJ2-3 .
CASRQTGQGTSPLHF TGTGCCAGCAGACAGACGGGACAGGGAACTTCACCCCTCCACTTT TRBV2 . TRBJ1-6 TRBD1
CASSPRPRMQVSSGANVLTF TGCGCCAGCAGCCCCCGCCCTCGCATGCAGGTGAGCTCTGGGGCCAACGTCCTGACTTTC TRBV5-1 . TRBJ2-6 .
CASRQGRTNYGYTF TGCGCCAGCAGGCAGGGGAGAACTAACTATGGCTACACCTTC TRBV10-2 . TRBJ1-2 .
CASSRASRTYEQYF TGTGCCAGCAGCCGCGCTTCCAGGACCTACGAGCAGTACTTC TRBV28 . TRBJ2-7 .
CASSLAGEKLFF TGTGCCAGCAGTTTAGCAGGCGAAAAACTGTTTTTT TRBV28 . TRBJ1-4 .
CASSTGQVTYNEQFF TGCGCCAGCAGCACCGGACAGGTCACCTACAATGAGCAGTTCTTC TRBV5-1 . TRBJ2-1 TRBD1
CASSSRDRGYTDTQYF TGTGCCAGCAGCTCGCGGGACAGGGGGTACACAGATACGCAGTATTTT TRBV7-9 few TRBJ2-3 TRBD1
CASSVDPGPGSNQPQHF TGTGCCAGCAGCGTAGACCCAGGCCCGGGGAGCAATCAGCCCCAGCATTTT TRBV9 few TRBJ1-5 .
CASSAENEQFF TGTGCCAGCAGCGCCGAGAATGAGCAGTTCTTC TRBV9 . TRBJ2-1 .
CASSLTGGGTTNEKLFF TGTGCCAGCAGCTTGACAGGGGGTGGCACAACTAATGAAAAACTGTTTTTT TRBV5-6 . TRBJ1-4 TRBD1
CASSFGRGSTEAFF TGTGCCAGCAGTTTTGGACGAGGGAGCACTGAAGCTTTCTTT TRBV28 few TRBJ1-1 .
CASSIRQPPVGQYF TGTGCCAGCAGCATTCGACAACCCCCAGTCGGGCAGTACTTC TRBV7-8 . TRBJ2-7 .
CASSRKGGGTDTQYF TGCGCCAGCAGTAGAAAAGGGGGGGGCACAGATACGCAGTATTTT TRBV4-3 . TRBJ2-3 .
CASTRGVLEAFF TGTGCCAGCACCCGGGGGGTGCTGGAAGCTTTCTTT TRBV6-1 . TRBJ1-1 .
CASSQEGGTEAFF TGCGCCAGCAGCCAAGAGGGGGGGACTGAAGCTTTCTTT TRBV4-3 . TRBJ1-1 .
CASSLDLGGGRYGAQYF TGTGCCAGCAGCTTAGATCTTGGGGGGGGACGCTACGGGGCCCAGTACTTC TRBV11-2 . TRBJ2-5 TRBD2
CAISELFSYEQYF TGTGCCATCAGTGAGCTGTTCTCCTACGAGCAGTACTTC TRBV10-3 . TRBJ2-7 .
CASSQVGNREKLFF TGCGCCAGCAGCCAAGTGGGGAACAGGGAAAAACTGTTTTTT TRBV4-3 . TRBJ1-4 .
CASGSGLANTGELFF TGTGCTAGTGGCTCCGGACTAGCTAACACCGGGGAGCTGTTTTTT TRBV12-5 . TRBJ2-2 TRBD2
CASSLRLLATNEKLFF TGTGCCAGCAGCTTGCGGTTGTTGGCAACTAATGAAAAACTGTTTTTT TRBV11-2 . TRBJ1-4 .
CASSAPGQGLRTEAFF TGTGCCAGCAGCGCCCCGGGACAGGGGTTGAGGACTGAAGCTTTCTTT TRBV9 . TRBJ1-1 TRBD1
CASSLQASGSHTDTQYF TGCGCCAGCAGCTTGCAGGCTAGCGGGAGTCACACAGATACGCAGTATTTT TRBV5-1 few TRBJ2-3 TRBD2
CAISGIQETQYF TGTGCCATCAGTGGTATTCAAGAGACCCAGTACTTC TRBV10-3 once TRBJ2-5 .
CASGQGSSGANVLTF TGTGCCTCGGGACAGGGCTCCTCTGGGGCCAACGTCCTGACTTTC TRBV30 . TRBJ2-6 TRBD1
CATSLSGTAQVDTQYF TGTGCCACCTCCCTTAGCGGGACTGCCCAAGTAGATACGCAGTATTTT TRBV28 . TRBJ2-3 TRBD2
CASSSQRAYEQYF TGTGCCAGCAGCTCCCAGCGGGCCTACGAGCAGTACTTC TRBV7-2 few TRBJ2-7 .
CASKGTFEAFF TGTGCCAGTAAGGGGACATTTGAAGCTTTCTTT TRBV19 once TRBJ1-1 .
CASSSPAVAGGPEGIQYF TGTGCCAGCAGTTCCCCGGCGGTGGCGGGAGGGCCGGAAGGCATTCAGTACTTC TRBV27 . TRBJ2-4 TRBD2
CASSLQGLKETQYF TGTGCCAGCAGCTTACAGGGGCTTAAAGAGACCCAGTACTTC TRBV7-2 . TRBJ2-5 .
CASSEAHGLAGVRYNEQFF TGTGCCAGCAGTGAGGCTCATGGACTAGCGGGAGTTCGGTACAATGAGCAGTTCTTC TRBV6-1 . TRBJ2-1 TRBD2
CATRQGGSYEQYF TGTGCCACCCGACAGGGGGGTTCCTACGAGCAGTACTTC TRBV6-1 . TRBJ2-7 TRBD1
CASSPYSMNTEAFF TGTGCCAGCAGCCCTTACAGCATGAACACTGAAGCTTTCTTT TRBV9 . TRBJ1-1 .
CASRSGTGGGYEQYF TGCGCCAGCAGATCCGGGACAGGGGGCGGGTACGAGCAGTACTTC TRBV5-1 . TRBJ2-7 TRBD1
CASSPVYNEQFF TGTGCCAGCTCACCAGTATACAATGAGCAGTTCTTC TRBV18 few TRBJ2-1 .
CASIPTALNYGYTF TGTGCCAGCATTCCCACTGCCCTTAACTATGGCTACACCTTC TRBV6-6 . TRBJ1-2 .
CASHTTGGNQPQHF TGTGCCAGCCACACTACAGGGGGCAATCAGCCCCAGCATTTT TRBV19 . TRBJ1-5 TRBD1
CASSLDEAHTQYF TGCGCCAGCAGCTTGGACGAAGCGCATACGCAGTATTTT TRBV5-1 . TRBJ2-3 .
CASSLNGNDQPQHF TGCGCCAGCAGCTTGAACGGGAACGATCAGCCCCAGCATTTT TRBV5-1 . TRBJ1-5 .
CASSPRTGFYGYTF TGTGCCAGCAGCCCTAGGACAGGCTTCTATGGCTACACCTTC TRBV6-5 . TRBJ1-2 TRBD1
CASRTQGAGNTIYF TGTGCCAGCAGAACACAGGGGGCTGGAAACACCATATATTTT TRBV7-2 once TRBJ1-3 TRBD1
CASSVRTGDTDTQYF TGTGCCAGCAGCGTAAGGACAGGGGACACAGATACGCAGTATTTT TRBV9 . TRBJ2-3 TRBD1
CASSPQGPGQVNEQFF TGTGCCAGCTCACCCCAGGGTCCGGGACAGGTCAATGAGCAGTTCTTC TRBV18 . TRBJ2-1 TRBD1
CASSLWGEKLFF TGTGCCAGCAGCTTGTGGGGCGAAAAACTGTTTTTT TRBV5-6 few TRBJ1-4 .
CASRDSRNGVGYTF TGTGCCAGTCGGGACAGTAGAAACGGGGTCGGCTACACCTTC TRBV2 . TRBJ1-2 TRBD1
CASSLGRVPQYGYTF TGTGCCAGCAGCTTAGGGAGGGTTCCGCAGTATGGCTACACCTTC TRBV7-8 . TRBJ1-2 .
CATSRDLAGTSTDTQYF TGTGCCACCAGCAGAGACCTAGCAGGGACTAGCACAGATACGCAGTATTTT TRBV15 . TRBJ2-3 .